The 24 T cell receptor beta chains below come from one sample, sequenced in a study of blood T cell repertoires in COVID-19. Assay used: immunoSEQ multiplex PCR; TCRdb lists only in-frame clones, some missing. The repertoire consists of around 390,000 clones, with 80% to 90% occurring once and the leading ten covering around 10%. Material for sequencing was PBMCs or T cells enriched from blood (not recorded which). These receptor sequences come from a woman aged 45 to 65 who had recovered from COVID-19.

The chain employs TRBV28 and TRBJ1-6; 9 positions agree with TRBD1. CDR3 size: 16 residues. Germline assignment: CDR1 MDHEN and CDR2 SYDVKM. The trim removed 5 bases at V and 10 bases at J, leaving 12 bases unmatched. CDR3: CASSPWTGDVRSPLHF. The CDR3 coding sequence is TGTGCCAGCAGTCCCTGGACAGGGGACGTTCGGTCACCCCTCCACTTT.

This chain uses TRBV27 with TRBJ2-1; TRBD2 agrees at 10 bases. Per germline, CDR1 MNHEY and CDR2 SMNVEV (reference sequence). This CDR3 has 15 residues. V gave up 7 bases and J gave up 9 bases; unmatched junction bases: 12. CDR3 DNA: TGTGCCAGCAACGCGGAAGCGGGGGGGCCCCTTGAGCAGTTCTTC. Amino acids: CASNAEAGGPLEQFF.

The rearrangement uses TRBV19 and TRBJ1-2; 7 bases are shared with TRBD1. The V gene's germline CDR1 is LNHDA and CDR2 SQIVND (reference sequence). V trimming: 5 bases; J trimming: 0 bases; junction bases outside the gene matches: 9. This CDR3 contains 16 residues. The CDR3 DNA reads TGTGCCAGTAGTGCGAACCGGGACAGAGCTAACTATGGCTACACCTTC. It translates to CASSANRDRANYGYTF. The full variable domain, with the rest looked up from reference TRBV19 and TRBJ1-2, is DGGITQSPKYLFRKEGQNVTLSCEQNLNHDAMYWYRQDPGQGLRLIYYSQIVNDFQKGDIAEGYSVSREKKESFPLTVTSAQKNPTAFYLCASSANRDRANYGYTFGSGTRLTVV.

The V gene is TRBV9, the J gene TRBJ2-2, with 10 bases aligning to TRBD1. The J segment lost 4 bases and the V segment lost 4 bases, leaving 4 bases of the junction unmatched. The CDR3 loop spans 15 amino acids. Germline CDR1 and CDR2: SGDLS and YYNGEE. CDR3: CASSSWTGGTGELFF. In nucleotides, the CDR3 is TGTGCCAGCAGCTCTTGGACAGGGGGCACCGGGGAGCTGTTTTTT.

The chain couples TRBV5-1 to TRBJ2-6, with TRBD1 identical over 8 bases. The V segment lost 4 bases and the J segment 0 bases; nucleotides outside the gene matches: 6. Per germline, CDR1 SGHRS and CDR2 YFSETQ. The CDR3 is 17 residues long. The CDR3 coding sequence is TGCGCCAGCAGCACGACAGGGGCTCTCTCTGGGGCCAACGTCCTGACTTTC. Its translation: CASSTTGALSGANVLTF.

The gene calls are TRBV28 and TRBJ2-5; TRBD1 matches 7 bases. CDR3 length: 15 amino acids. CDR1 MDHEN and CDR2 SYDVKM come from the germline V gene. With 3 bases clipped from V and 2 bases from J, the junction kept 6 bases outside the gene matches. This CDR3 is CASSLDRTPQETQYF. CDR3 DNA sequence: TGTGCCAGCAGTTTGGACAGGACGCCGCAAGAGACCCAGTACTTC.

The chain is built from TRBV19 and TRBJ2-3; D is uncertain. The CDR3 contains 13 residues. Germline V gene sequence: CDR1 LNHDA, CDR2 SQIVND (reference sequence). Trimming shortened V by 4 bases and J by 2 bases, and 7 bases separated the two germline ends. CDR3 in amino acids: CASSSRNTDTQYF. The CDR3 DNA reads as TGTGCCAGTAGTAGCAGGAACACAGATACGCAGTATTTT.

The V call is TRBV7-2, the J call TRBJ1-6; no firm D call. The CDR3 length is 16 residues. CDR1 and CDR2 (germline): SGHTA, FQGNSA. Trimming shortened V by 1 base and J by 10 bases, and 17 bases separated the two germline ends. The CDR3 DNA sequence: TGTGCCAGCAGCTTAGTGGCGGCAGCGGGATTCTCACCCCTCCACTTT. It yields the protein CASSLVAAAGFSPLHF.

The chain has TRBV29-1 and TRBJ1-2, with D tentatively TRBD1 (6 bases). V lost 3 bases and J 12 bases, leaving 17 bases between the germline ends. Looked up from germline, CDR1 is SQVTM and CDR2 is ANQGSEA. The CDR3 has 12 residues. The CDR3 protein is CSVEGVGGDNTF. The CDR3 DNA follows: TGCAGCGTTGAGGGTGTGGGAGGGGACAACACCTTC.

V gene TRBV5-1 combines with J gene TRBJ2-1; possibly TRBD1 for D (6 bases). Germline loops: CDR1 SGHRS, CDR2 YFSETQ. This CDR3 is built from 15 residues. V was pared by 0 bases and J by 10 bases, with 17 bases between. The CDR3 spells CASSLEGGVGFEQFF. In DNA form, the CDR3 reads TGCGCCAGCAGCTTGGAAGGGGGAGTTGGGTTCGAGCAGTTCTTC.

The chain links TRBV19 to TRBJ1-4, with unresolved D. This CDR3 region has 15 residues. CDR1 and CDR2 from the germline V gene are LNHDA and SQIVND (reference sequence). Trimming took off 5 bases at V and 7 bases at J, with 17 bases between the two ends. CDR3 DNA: TGTGCCAGTAGTTCTACAGACGGCGACCGTGAAAAACTGTTTTTT. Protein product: CASSSTDGDREKLFF.

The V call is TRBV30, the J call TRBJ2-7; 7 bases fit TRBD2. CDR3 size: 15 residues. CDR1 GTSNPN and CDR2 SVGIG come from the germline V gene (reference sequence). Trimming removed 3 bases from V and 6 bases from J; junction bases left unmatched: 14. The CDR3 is CAWRTSGGWVGEQYF. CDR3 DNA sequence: TGTGCCTGGAGAACTTCGGGGGGATGGGTCGGCGAGCAGTACTTC.

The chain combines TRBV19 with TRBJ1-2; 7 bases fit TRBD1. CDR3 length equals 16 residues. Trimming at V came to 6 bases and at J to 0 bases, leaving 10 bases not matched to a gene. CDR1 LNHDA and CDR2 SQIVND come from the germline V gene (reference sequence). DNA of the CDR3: TGTGCCAGTAGAGGGCGGGGACAGAGAGCTAACTATGGCTACACCTTC. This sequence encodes CASRGRGQRANYGYTF. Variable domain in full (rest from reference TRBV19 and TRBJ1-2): DGGITQSPKYLFRKEGQNVTLSCEQNLNHDAMYWYRQDPGQGLRLIYYSQIVNDFQKGDIAEGYSVSREKKESFPLTVTSAQKNPTAFYLCASRGRGQRANYGYTFGSGTRLTVV.

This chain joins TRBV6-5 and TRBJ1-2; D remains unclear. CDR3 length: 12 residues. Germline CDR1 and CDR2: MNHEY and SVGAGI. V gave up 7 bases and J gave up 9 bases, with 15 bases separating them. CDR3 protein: CASMKTESSYTF. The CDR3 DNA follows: TGTGCCAGCATGAAGACGGAGAGTAGCTACACCTTC.

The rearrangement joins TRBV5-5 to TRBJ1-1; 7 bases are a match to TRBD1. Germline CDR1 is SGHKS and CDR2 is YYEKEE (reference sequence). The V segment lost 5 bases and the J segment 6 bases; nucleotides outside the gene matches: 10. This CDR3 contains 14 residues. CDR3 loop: CASRRTGEWAEAFF. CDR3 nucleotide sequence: TGTGCCAGCAGACGTACAGGGGAATGGGCTGAAGCTTTCTTT.

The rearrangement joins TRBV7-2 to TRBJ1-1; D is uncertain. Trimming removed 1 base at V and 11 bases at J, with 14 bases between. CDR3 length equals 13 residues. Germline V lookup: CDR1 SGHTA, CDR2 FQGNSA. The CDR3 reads CASSLVEGMGAFF. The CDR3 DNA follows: TGTGCCAGCAGCTTAGTAGAGGGAATGGGGGCTTTCTTT.

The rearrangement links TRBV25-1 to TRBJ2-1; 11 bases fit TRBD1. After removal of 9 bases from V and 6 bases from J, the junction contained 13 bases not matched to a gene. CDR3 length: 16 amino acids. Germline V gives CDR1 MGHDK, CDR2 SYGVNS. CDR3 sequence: CASSSLDRGQVNEQFF. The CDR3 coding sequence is TGTGCCAGTAGTAGTTTGGACAGGGGGCAAGTCAATGAGCAGTTCTTC.

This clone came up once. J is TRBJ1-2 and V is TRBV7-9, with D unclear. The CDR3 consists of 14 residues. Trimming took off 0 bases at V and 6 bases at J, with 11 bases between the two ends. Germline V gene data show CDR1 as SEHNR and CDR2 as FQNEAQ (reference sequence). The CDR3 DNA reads TGTGCCAGCAGCTTAGCGCTAGAGGGTGATGGCTACACCTTC. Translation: CASSLALEGDGYTF. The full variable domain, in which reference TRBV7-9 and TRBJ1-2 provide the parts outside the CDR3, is DTGVSQNPRHKITKRGQNVTFRCDPISEHNRLYWYRQTLGQGPEFLTYFQNEAQLEKSRLLSDRFSAERPKGSFSTLEIQRTEQGDSAMYLCASSLALEGDGYTFGSGTRLTVV.

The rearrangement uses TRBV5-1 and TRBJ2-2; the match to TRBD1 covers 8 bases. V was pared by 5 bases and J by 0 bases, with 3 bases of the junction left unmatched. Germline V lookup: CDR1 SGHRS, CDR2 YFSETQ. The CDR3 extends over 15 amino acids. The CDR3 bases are TGCGCCAGCAGTTGGACAGGGTCGAACACCGGGGAGCTGTTTTTT. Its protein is CASSWTGSNTGELFF.

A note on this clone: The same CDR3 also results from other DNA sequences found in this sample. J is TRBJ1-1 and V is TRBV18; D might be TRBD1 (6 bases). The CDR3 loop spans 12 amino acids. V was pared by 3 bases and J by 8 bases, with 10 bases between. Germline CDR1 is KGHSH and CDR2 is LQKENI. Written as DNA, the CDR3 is TGTGCCAGCTCACCGGGGGGGCGGGAAGCTTTCTTT. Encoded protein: CASSPGGREAFF. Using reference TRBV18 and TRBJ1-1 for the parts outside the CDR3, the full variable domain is NAGVMQNPRHLVRRRGQEARLRCSPMKGHSHVYWYRQLPEEGLKFMVYLQKENIIDESGMPKERFSAEFPKEGPSILRIQQVVRGDSAAYFCASSPGGREAFFGQGTRLTVV.

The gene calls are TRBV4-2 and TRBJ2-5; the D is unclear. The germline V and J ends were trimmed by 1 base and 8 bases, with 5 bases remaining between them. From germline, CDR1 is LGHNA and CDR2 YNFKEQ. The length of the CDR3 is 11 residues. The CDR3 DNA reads TGTGCCAGCAGCCAAGGCCTAACCCAGTACTTC. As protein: CASSQGLTQYF.

DNA of the CDR3: TGTGCCAGCAGTTTCGTCCCAGGGGGCTCCTATAATTCACCCCTCCACTTT. Translation gives CASSFVPGGSYNSPLHF. The gene calls are TRBV28 and TRBJ1-6, with 7 bases aligning to TRBD1. CDR1 is MDHEN, CDR2 SYDVKM, per germline. The CDR3 extends over 17 amino acids. Losses at the gene ends were 3 bases for V and 0 bases for J; bases not matched to a gene: 5.

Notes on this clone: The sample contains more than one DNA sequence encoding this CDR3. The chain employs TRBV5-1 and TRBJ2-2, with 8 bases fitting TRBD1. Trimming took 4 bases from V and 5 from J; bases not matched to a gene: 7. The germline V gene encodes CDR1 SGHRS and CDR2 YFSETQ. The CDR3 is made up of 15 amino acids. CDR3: CASSLGTGVTGELFF. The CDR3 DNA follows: TGCGCCAGCAGCCTGGGGACAGGAGTAACCGGGGAGCTGTTTTTT.

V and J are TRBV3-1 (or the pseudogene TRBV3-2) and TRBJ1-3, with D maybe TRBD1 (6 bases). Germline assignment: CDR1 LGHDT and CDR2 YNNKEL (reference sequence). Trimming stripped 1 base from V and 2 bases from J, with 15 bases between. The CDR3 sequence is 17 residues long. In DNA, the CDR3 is TGTGCCAGCAGCCAAGGTTTAGGGACACAAACTGGAAACACCATATATTTT. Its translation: CASSQGLGTQTGNTIYF.